This TCR beta chain was found in a study of T-cell reconstitution after alpha-beta-depleted transplantation in children. Study-level points and caveats: In some patients, recipient T cells and intrathymic progenitors surviving conditioning explained high day-60 diversity. Among T cells one year after transplant, newly produced cells accounted for most counts and diversity. Several hundred expanded graft clones reportedly supplied alpha-beta T cells about two months after transplant.

CDR1 and CDR2 (germline): SGHAT, FQNNGV. With 8 bases removed from V and 11 bases from J, the gap between germline ends came to 11 bases. CDR3 length: 10 amino acids. Turning to this clonotype: Its matching antigen is unknown.

The TCRbeta library was prepared with unique molecular identifiers. TCRdb ran MiXCR on the PCR reads and lists one entry per CDR3 protein. The top ten hold around 21% of the sample, which has 90,000 to 100,000 distinct CDR3 sequences, 20% to 25% seen once. The rearrangement uses TRBV11-2 and TRBJ2-3; D is ambiguous. This receptor was taken from a boy younger than 10 with acute lymphoblastic leukemia, due to receive a stem cell transplant. Sample: PBMCs, taken before TCRalphabeta/CD19-depleted stem cell transplant. CDR3: CASGGYRQYF. CDR3 coding DNA: TGTGCCAGCGGCGGATATAGGCAGTATTTT.